The 19 T cell receptor beta chains presented below share a single source sample, sequenced in a study of blood T cells in healthy people across ages. Alongside a J-beta primer mix, a sample-barcoded 5' primer served in a second PCR lasting roughly 6 to 11 cycles. MiXCR, applied by TCRdb to the 5' RACE reads, yields one record per CDR3 protein. The sample yields 1.6 million or so distinct CDR3 sequences, roughly 32% seen once. Sequences were obtained from blood. These receptors all come from a woman aged 25 to 39 in good health.

This rearrangement joins TRBV5-1 to TRBJ1-2, with 9 bases matching TRBD1. V gave up 4 bases and J gave up 5 bases; unmatched junction bases: 15. Germline V gene lookup returns CDR1 SGHRS and CDR2 YFSETQ. The CDR3 is made up of 17 amino acids. The CDR3 is CASSPAGTGYRSYGYTF. CDR3 DNA sequence: TGCGCCAGCAGCCCAGCCGGGACAGGGTATCGGTCTTATGGCTACACCTTC.

This clonotype has just one count. The chain carries TRBV6-1 and TRBJ1-2; no clear D gene. Trimming pared 3 bases from V and 7 bases from J, leaving 9 bases between. This CDR3 is 12 amino acids long. Germline V gene data show CDR1 as MNHNS and CDR2 as SASEGT. The CDR3 DNA sequence: TGTGCCAGCAGTGAGACATTAACTGGCTACACCTTC. This codes for CASSETLTGYTF.

The V and J genes are TRBV14 and TRBJ2-7; D ambiguous. Trimming stripped 3 bases from V and 2 bases from J, with 14 bases between. Germline assignment: CDR1 SGHDN and CDR2 FVKESK. The CDR3 has 15 residues. CDR3 in amino acids: CASSQDIGFAYEQYF. The CDR3 nucleotides read TGTGCCAGCAGCCAGGATATAGGGTTCGCCTACGAGCAGTACTTC.

This clonotype showed up just a few times. The chain is built from TRBV9 and TRBJ1-2; the D gene is possibly TRBD1 (6 bases). CDR1 is SGDLS, CDR2 YYNGEE, per germline. V gave up 4 bases and J gave up 8 bases, with 15 bases separating them. The CDR3 is 13 amino acids. The CDR3 DNA follows: TGTGCCAGCAGCCCGGAGGGGGGAGCCGGCTACACCTTC. This translates into CASSPEGGAGYTF.

CDR3 region: CASSEDWGGRNDYEQYF. Here the CDR3 DNA reads TGTGCCAGCAGTGAAGATTGGGGCGGGAGGAACGATTACGAGCAGTACTTC. This chain uses TRBV6-1 with TRBJ2-4; 8 positions agree with TRBD2. The J call is in doubt because the DNA end fits TRBJ2-7 better. Germline CDR1 reads MNHNS; CDR2 reads SASEGT. The CDR3 sequence is 17 residues long.

As DNA, the CDR3 is TGTGCCAGCTCACCAAATGGGGGACAATTCGCCGGGGAGCTGTTTTTT. It translates to CASSPNGGQFAGELFF. V gene TRBV18 combines with J gene TRBJ2-2, with D perhaps TRBD1 (6 bases). CDR1 and CDR2 from the germline V gene are KGHSH and LQKENI. With 2 bases removed from V and 6 bases from J, the gap between germline ends came to 16 bases. The length of the CDR3 is 16 residues.

V gene TRBV7-8 combines with J gene TRBJ2-1, with no clear D. The germline V gene encodes CDR1 SGHVS and CDR2 FQNEAQ. The CDR3 loop spans 13 amino acids. Deletions cut 3 bases from V and 9 bases from J, with 12 bases between. The CDR3 spells CASSFTRLGEQFF. The DNA for the CDR3 is TGTGCCAGCAGCTTTACGCGCCTCGGTGAGCAGTTCTTC.

V usage is TRBV4-1 and J usage is TRBJ1-4; no clear D. V was trimmed by 0 bases and J by 4 bases, leaving 12 bases between them. Germline lookup yields CDR1 MGHRA and CDR2 YSYEKL. The CDR3 spans 16 residues. CDR3 coding DNA: TGCGCCAGCAGCCAAGATAGTAAGGGTGTTAATGAAAAACTGTTTTTT. Its translation is CASSQDSKGVNEKLFF.

Here the CDR3 DNA reads TGTGCCACCAGCAGACGCGGGGGAGGGGCCAACGTCCTGACTTTC. It yields the protein CATSRRGGGANVLTF. The chain links TRBV15 to TRBJ2-6, with 7 bases fitting TRBD2. The trim removed 2 bases at V and 4 bases at J, leaving 2 bases unmatched. The CDR3 length is 15 residues. CDR1 and CDR2 (germline): LNHNV, YYDKDF (reference sequence).

This clonotype was counted only a few times. V gene TRBV4-1 combines with J gene TRBJ1-4; unclear D gene. Per germline, CDR1 MGHRA and CDR2 YSYEKL. Trimming shortened V by 4 bases and J by 5 bases, and 11 bases separated the two germline ends. The CDR3 spans 14 residues. The CDR3 protein is CASSPVGRNEKLFF. CDR3 coding DNA: TGCGCCAGCAGCCCCGTTGGACGGAATGAAAAACTGTTTTTT.

This clonotype showed up just a few times. The chain carries TRBV4-1 and TRBJ2-7; 9 bases are shared with TRBD1. V was clipped by 3 bases and J by 5 bases; unmatched bases: 8. Germline CDR1 is MGHRA and CDR2 is YSYEKL. This CDR3 is 15 amino acids long. CDR3 coding DNA: TGCGCCAGCAGCCAGACGGGACAGGGAGGGCACGAGCAGTACTTC. It translates to CASSQTGQGGHEQYF.

To note about this clonotype: A read error may account for a junction end that differs from germline. The chain uses TRBV29-1 and TRBJ1-2; TRBD1 agrees at 11 bases. Germline loops: CDR1 SQVTM, CDR2 ANQGSEA. The CDR3 loop spans 13 amino acids. CDR3 amino acids: CNVGTGGSFGYTF. As DNA, the CDR3 is TGCAACGTTGGGACAGGGGGTTCCTTTGGCTACACCTTC. Variable domain in full (rest from reference TRBV29-1 and TRBJ1-2): SAVISQKPSRDICQRGTSLTIQCQVDSQVTMMFWYRQQPGQSLTLIATANQGSEATYESGFVIDKFPISRPNLTFSTLTVSNMSPEDSSIYLCNVGTGGSFGYTFGSGTRLTVV.

The rearrangement uses TRBV5-5 and TRBJ2-4, with D perhaps matching TRBD2 (5 bases). Germline CDR1 and CDR2: SGHKS and YYEKEE (reference sequence). V lost 6 bases, J lost 3 bases, and 13 bases lay in between. This CDR3 spans 14 amino acids. This chain's CDR3 is CASTSGEFKNIQYF. The DNA for the CDR3 is TGTGCCAGCACCTCCGGGGAGTTCAAAAACATTCAGTACTTC.

This clonotype was observed a few times. The CDR3 loop is CASQADLGIQYF. The CDR3 region has the DNA TGTGCCAGCCAGGCGGATTTAGGCATTCAGTACTTC. The chain employs TRBV2 and TRBJ2-4; no reliable D call. V was pared by 8 bases and J by 9 bases, with 14 bases between. Per the germline V gene, CDR1 is SNHLY and CDR2 is FYNNEI. The length of the CDR3 is 12 residues. Complete variable domain (other parts from reference TRBV2 and TRBJ2-4): EPEVTQTPSHQVTQMGQEVILRCVPISNHLYFYWYRQILGQKVEFLVSFYNNEISEKSEIFDDQFSVERPDGSNFTLKIRSTKLEDSAMYFCASQADLGIQYFGAGTRLSVL.

J is TRBJ1-1 and V is TRBV20-1, with D unclear. Germline loops: CDR1 DFQATT, CDR2 SNEGSKA (reference sequence). The CDR3 is 15 amino acids. With 3 bases removed from V and 3 bases from J, the gap between germline ends came to 17 bases. The CDR3 region is CSAREGRGWDTEAFF. The CDR3 bases are TGCAGTGCTAGGGAAGGCCGGGGATGGGACACTGAAGCTTTCTTT.

This clonotype was seen more than once but under ten times. The J gene is TRBJ2-1, the V gene TRBV7-9; possible D gene TRBD2, 5 bases. The germline V gene encodes CDR1 SEHNR and CDR2 FQNEAQ (reference sequence). With 6 bases removed from V and 3 bases from J, the gap between germline ends came to 15 bases. The CDR3 extends over 15 amino acids. The CDR3 coding sequence is TGTGCCAGCAGGCCAGGTAGAGGGAGCTACAATGAGCAGTTCTTC. Translation: CASRPGRGSYNEQFF. Combining the CDR3 with reference TRBV7-9 and TRBJ2-1 gives the whole variable domain DTGVSQNPRHKITKRGQNVTFRCDPISEHNRLYWYRQTLGQGPEFLTYFQNEAQLEKSRLLSDRFSAERPKGSFSTLEIQRTEQGDSAMYLCASRPGRGSYNEQFFGPGTRLTVL.

The chain has TRBV20-1 and TRBJ2-7; 8 bases agree with TRBD2. Germline V gives CDR1 DFQATT, CDR2 SNEGSKA (reference sequence). Losses at the gene ends were 0 bases for V and 4 bases for J; bases not matched to a gene: 5. The CDR3 has 14 amino acids. The CDR3 region has the DNA TGCAGTGCTAGAGATGGAGCGGGAGTTTACGAGCAGTACTTC. Amino acid sequence: CSARDGAGVYEQYF.

The chain carries TRBV7-9 and TRBJ1-6; 9 nucleotides agree with TRBD1. Trimming took 6 bases from V and 6 from J; bases not matched to a gene: 12. The CDR3 is made up of 17 amino acids. Per germline, CDR1 SEHNR and CDR2 FQNEAQ (reference sequence). The CDR3, as DNA: TGTGCCAGCAGTCATGCCGGGACAGGGAGGGGTAATTCACCCCTCCACTTT. Translated, it gives CASSHAGTGRGNSPLHF.

The sample holds a few counts of this clonotype. V gene TRBV20-1 combines with J gene TRBJ2-7; the match to TRBD2 covers 9 bases. The CDR3 is 15 residues long. Germline trimming cut 5 bases from V and 2 bases from J; bases unmatched to any gene: 10. Looked up from germline, CDR1 is DFQATT and CDR2 is SNEGSKA (reference sequence). CDR3 nucleotide sequence: TGCAGTGCTCCAAAGACTAGCGGCCTTACCTACGAGCAGTACTTC. Its translation is CSAPKTSGLTYEQYF.